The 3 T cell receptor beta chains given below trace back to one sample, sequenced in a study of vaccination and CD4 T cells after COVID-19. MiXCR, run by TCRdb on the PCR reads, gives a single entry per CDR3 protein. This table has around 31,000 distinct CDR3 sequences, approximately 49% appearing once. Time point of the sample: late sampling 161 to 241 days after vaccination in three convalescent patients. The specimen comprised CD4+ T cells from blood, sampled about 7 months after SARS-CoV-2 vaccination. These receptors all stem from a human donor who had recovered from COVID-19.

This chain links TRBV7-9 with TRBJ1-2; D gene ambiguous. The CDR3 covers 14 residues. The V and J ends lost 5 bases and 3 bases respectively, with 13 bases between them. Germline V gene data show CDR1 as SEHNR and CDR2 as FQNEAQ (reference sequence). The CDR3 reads CASSPGSPDYGYTF. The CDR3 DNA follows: TGTGCCAGCAGCCCCGGGTCACCGGACTATGGCTACACCTTC.

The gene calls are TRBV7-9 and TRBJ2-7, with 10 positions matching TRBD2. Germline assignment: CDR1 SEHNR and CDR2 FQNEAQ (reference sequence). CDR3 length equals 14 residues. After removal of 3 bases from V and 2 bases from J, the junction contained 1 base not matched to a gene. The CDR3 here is CASSFSGRTYEQYF. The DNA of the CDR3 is TGTGCCAGCAGCTTTAGCGGGAGGACCTACGAGCAGTACTTC.

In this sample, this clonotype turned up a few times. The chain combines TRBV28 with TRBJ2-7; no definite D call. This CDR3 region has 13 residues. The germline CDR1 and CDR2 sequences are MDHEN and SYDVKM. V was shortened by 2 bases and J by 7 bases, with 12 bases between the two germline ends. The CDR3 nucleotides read TGTGCCAGCAGTTTAGCTGGAATGTCTGAGCAGTACTTC. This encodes CASSLAGMSEQYF.